This is a list of T cell receptor beta chains from one sample in a study of shared clonotypes between healthy human individuals. Sequencing was performed with immunoSEQ multiplex PCR; in TCRdb, only in-frame clones are kept and a portion is missing. The repertoire holds some 1,100,000 clones, with 78% as singletons. Sequencing used memory CD4+ T cells from PBMCs. The receptors here all came from a young man in good health. Some clones in this sample may be carry-over from other donors' samples. The CDR3 runs from the conserved cysteine through the conserved F or W. The order of the fields is clone size, J gene, V gene, D gene, CDR3 protein, CDR3 DNA. D genes are given only for firm matches. Expanded clones get a size class; other rows say once, few or many, or leave the size out.

>many|TRBJ1-1|TRBV6-1|TRBD1
CASSVTGSGNTEAFF
TGTGCCAGCAGTGTGACAGGGTCGGGGAACACTGAAGCTTTCTTT
>.|TRBJ1-1|TRBV14|.
CASSIQMNTEAFF
TGTGCCAGCAGCATACAGATGAACACTGAAGCTTTCTTT
>.|TRBJ2-1|TRBV5-4|TRBD2
CASSLGGSGRRYNEQFF
TGTGCCAGCAGCTTGGGGGGTAGCGGGAGGAGGTACAATGAGCAGTTCTTC
>.|TRBJ1-2|TRBV28|TRBD1
CASSPPGGQLYGYTF
TGTGCCAGCAGTCCCCCAGGGGGCCAACTCTATGGCTACACCTTC
>few|TRBJ1-1|TRBV2|.
CASRGQMNTEAFF
TGTGCCAGCAGAGGGCAGATGAACACTGAAGCTTTCTTT
>.|TRBJ2-5|TRBV5-1|TRBD2
CASSPMVAGGLEETQYF
TGCGCCAGCAGCCCAATGGTAGCGGGGGGGTTGGAAGAGACCCAGTACTTC
>.|TRBJ2-2|TRBV19|.
CASSIRAGPNTGELFF
TGTGCCAGTAGTATCCGGGCGGGGCCGAACACCGGGGAGCTGTTTTTT
>.|TRBJ2-5|TRBV7-3|TRBD1
CASSFGTALGIETQYF
TGTGCCAGCAGCTTCGGGACAGCTTTGGGAATAGAGACCCAGTACTTC
>.|TRBJ1-1|TRBV5-1|TRBD1
CASSLIRGQGVGTEAFF
TGCGCCAGCAGCTTGATTAGGGGACAGGGGGTGGGAACTGAAGCTTTCTTT
>.|TRBJ1-1|TRBV27|TRBD1
CASSFGTGGKAFF
TGTGCCAGCAGTTTCGGGACAGGGGGTAAAGCTTTCTTT
>once|TRBJ1-3|TRBV14|.
CASSPLGGNTIYF
TGTGCCAGCAGCCCCCTGGGAGGAAACACCATATATTTT
>once|TRBJ2-7|TRBV28|.
CASSLRVDYEQYF
TGTGCCAGCAGTTTAAGGGTGGACTACGAGCAGTACTTC
>.|TRBJ2-7|TRBV27|.
CASSPTPPAPPYEQYF
TGTGCCAGCAGTCCTACCCCCCCCGCGCCTCCCTACGAGCAGTACTTC
>.|TRBJ2-2|TRBV15|.
CATSEGIGDTGELFF
TGTGCCACCAGCGAAGGGATAGGGGACACCGGGGAGCTGTTTTTT
>.|TRBJ2-3|TRBV9|.
CASSVVIDTQYF
TGTGCCAGCAGCGTAGTGATAGATACGCAGTATTTT
>.|TRBJ2-3|TRBV4-3|TRBD2
CASSQDPPSGRAKDTQYF
TGCGCCAGCAGCCAAGATCCCCCTAGCGGGAGGGCCAAAGATACGCAGTATTTT
>.|TRBJ1-2|TRBV19|TRBD1
CASSSDRGPFGYGYTF
TGTGCCAGTTCCTCCGACAGGGGCCCATTTGGCTATGGCTACACCTTC
>.|TRBJ2-3|TRBV6-6|.
CATGNRAKGTDTQYF
TGTGCCACCGGGAACAGGGCTAAAGGGACAGATACGCAGTATTTT
>.|TRBJ1-2|TRBV14|TRBD1
CASSPGQGQRYGYTF
TGTGCCAGCAGCCCCGGACAGGGACAGCGCTATGGCTACACCTTC
>.|TRBJ2-7|TRBV7-3|TRBD2
CASSPPGAAGAHEQYF
TGTGCCAGCAGCCCACCGGGGGCAGCGGGAGCCCACGAGCAGTACTTC
>.|TRBJ2-5|TRBV19|.
CASSMTSGDQETQYF
TGTGCCAGTAGTATGACGTCCGGGGATCAAGAGACCCAGTACTTC
>.|TRBJ1-2|TRBV28|.
CASSLSRWGGGYTF
TGTGCCAGCAGTTTATCACGGTGGGGAGGTGGCTACACCTTC
>.|TRBJ2-7|TRBV6-5|TRBD1
CASSTRTGGFYEQYF
TGTGCCAGCAGTACCCGGACAGGGGGATTCTACGAGCAGTACTTC
>.|TRBJ2-5|TRBV5-1|TRBD1
CASSLGTGETQYF
TGCGCCAGCAGCTTAGGGACAGGAGAGACCCAGTACTTC
>.|TRBJ2-7|TRBV12-2|.
CASRLAEGGYSYEQYF
TGTGCAAGTCGCTTAGCGGAGGGAGGGTACTCCTACGAGCAGTACTTC
>.|TRBJ1-2|TRBV10-3|TRBD1
CAITQTGRGYTF
TGTGCCATCACGCAGACAGGGAGGGGCTACACCTTC
>.|TRBJ2-1|TRBV5-1|.
CASSSGTLLLDEQFF
TGCGCCAGCAGCTCCGGGACTCTCCTCTTGGATGAGCAGTTCTTC
>.|TRBJ2-1|TRBV5-1|.
CASSLDRARNEQFF
TGCGCCAGCAGCTTGGACAGGGCGAGGAATGAGCAGTTCTTC
>.|TRBJ2-3|TRBV6-5|TRBD2
CASSLADLGGTQYF
TGTGCCAGCAGTCTAGCGGATCTTGGTGGTACGCAGTATTTT
>many|TRBJ2-7|TRBV9|.
CASSSTNSYEQYF
TGTGCCAGCAGCTCTACCAACTCCTACGAGCAGTACTTC
>.|TRBJ2-7|TRBV19|.
CASSLLGGEQYF
TGTGCCAGTAGCCTCCTAGGCGGCGAGCAGTACTTC
>few|TRBJ2-5|TRBV19|TRBD2
CASSMGTGGPEETQYF
TGTGCCAGTAGTATGGGTACGGGAGGGCCTGAAGAGACCCAGTACTTC
>.|TRBJ2-1|TRBV29-1|.
CSVDPVSGQFF
TGCAGCGTTGATCCTGTTTCAGGGCAGTTCTTC
>.|TRBJ1-2|TRBV7-3|.
CASSRTDYGYTF
TGTGCCAGCAGCCGGACCGACTATGGCTACACCTTC
>.|TRBJ1-2|TRBV6-5|.
CASRPGQGGYTF
TGTGCCAGCAGGCCGGGACAAGGAGGCTACACCTTC
>.|TRBJ2-3|TRBV11-3|.
CASSLDPGYSTDTQYF
TGTGCCAGCAGCTTAGATCCGGGGTATAGCACAGATACGCAGTATTTT
>.|TRBJ2-1|TRBV9|TRBD2
CASSPYQGLARYNEQFF
TGTGCCAGCAGCCCGTACCAGGGACTAGCGAGGTACAATGAGCAGTTCTTC
>many|TRBJ2-1|TRBV10-1|.
CASSDYNNEQFF
TGCGCCAGCAGTGACTACAACAATGAGCAGTTCTTC
>.|TRBJ2-1|TRBV5-1|.
CASSLGPIGSYNEQFF
TGCGCCAGCAGCCTGGGACCGATTGGGTCCTACAATGAGCAGTTCTTC
>once|TRBJ2-7|TRBV27|TRBD2
CASSLVWPRTSGTEQYF
TGTGCCAGCAGTTTAGTTTGGCCCAGGACTAGCGGGACCGAGCAGTACTTC
>.|TRBJ1-5|TRBV28|.
CASSNREGTTNQPQHF
TGTGCCAGCAGTAACAGGGAGGGAACTACAAATCAGCCCCAGCATTTT
>many|TRBJ2-6|TRBV4-3|TRBD1
CASSHTGVEDRGSSGANVLTF
TGCGCCAGCAGCCACACAGGGGTCGAAGACAGGGGTAGTTCTGGGGCCAACGTCCTGACTTTC
>.|TRBJ2-7|TRBV5-1|TRBD1
CASSPTPGTGSYEQYF
TGCGCCAGCAGCCCCACTCCCGGGACAGGATCCTACGAGCAGTACTTC
>.|TRBJ2-1|TRBV7-9|.
CASSELAAEQFF
TGTGCCAGCAGCGAACTTGCTGCTGAGCAGTTCTTC
>.|TRBJ2-1|TRBV7-3|TRBD2
CASSFHSGGGYNEQFF
TGTGCCAGCAGCTTCCATTCGGGAGGGGGTTACAATGAGCAGTTCTTC
>.|TRBJ2-5|TRBV19|.
CASSRLAWETQYF
TGTGCCAGTAGTAGGCTAGCTTGGGAGACCCAGTACTTC